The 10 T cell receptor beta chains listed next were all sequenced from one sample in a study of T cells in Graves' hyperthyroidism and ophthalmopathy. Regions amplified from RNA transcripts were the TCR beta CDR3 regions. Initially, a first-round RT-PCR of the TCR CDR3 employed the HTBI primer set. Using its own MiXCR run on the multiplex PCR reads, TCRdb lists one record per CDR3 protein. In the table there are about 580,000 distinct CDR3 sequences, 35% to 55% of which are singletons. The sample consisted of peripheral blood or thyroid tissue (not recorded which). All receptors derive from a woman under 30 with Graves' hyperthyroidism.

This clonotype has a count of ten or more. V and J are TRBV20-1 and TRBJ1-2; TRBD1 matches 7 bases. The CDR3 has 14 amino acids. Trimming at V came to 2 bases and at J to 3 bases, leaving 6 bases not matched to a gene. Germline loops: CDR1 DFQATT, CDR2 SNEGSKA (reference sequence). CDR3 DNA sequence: TGCAGTGCTAGAACCTTCGGGACAGACTATGGCTACACCTTC. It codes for CSARTFGTDYGYTF.

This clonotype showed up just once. The chain's CDR3 is CATSSLQDYSGNTIYF. CDR3 in DNA: TGTGCCACCAGCAGCTTGCAGGACTACTCTGGAAACACCATATATTTT. The chain joins TRBV15 to TRBJ1-3; D ambiguous. The germline V and J ends were trimmed by 3 bases and 0 bases, with 12 bases remaining between them. The CDR3 is 16 residues long. CDR1 is LNHNV, CDR2 YYDKDF, per germline (reference sequence).

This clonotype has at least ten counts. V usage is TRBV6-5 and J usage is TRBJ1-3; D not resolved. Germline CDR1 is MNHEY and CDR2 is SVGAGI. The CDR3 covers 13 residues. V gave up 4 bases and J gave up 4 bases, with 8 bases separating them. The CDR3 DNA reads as TGTGCCAGCAGTTTAGGGATCGGAAACACCATATATTTT. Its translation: CASSLGIGNTIYF.

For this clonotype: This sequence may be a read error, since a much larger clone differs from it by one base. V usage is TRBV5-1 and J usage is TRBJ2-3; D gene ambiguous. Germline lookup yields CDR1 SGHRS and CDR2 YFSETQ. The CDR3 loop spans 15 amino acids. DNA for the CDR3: TGCGTCAGCAGGCAGGCGGCGAGAATAACAGATACGCAGTATTTT. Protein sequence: CVSRQAARITDTQYF.

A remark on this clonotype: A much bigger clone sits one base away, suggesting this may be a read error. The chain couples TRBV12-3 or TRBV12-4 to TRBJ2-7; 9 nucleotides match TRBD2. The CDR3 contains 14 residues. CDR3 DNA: TGTGCCAGCAGTTTATCTCTAGCGGGAAGCGAGCAGTGCTTC. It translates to CASSLSLAGSEQCF.

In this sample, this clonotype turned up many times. Here the CDR3 DNA reads TGTGCCACCAGCGAACCGGGACTAGCAACACAGGAGACCCAGTACTTC. Encoded protein: CATSEPGLATQETQYF. The rearrangement joins TRBV15 to TRBJ2-5, with TRBD2 matching 9 bases. The V gene's germline CDR1 is LNHNV and CDR2 YYDKDF (reference sequence). After removal of 5 bases from V and 5 bases from J, the junction contained 12 bases not matched to a gene. This CDR3 contains 16 residues.

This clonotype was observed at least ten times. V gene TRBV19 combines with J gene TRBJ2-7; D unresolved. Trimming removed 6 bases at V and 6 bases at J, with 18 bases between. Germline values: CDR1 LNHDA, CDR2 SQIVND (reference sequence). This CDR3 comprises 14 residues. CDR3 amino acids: CASSVPGVSLEQYF. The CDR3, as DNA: TGTGCCAGTAGCGTACCCGGAGTCTCTCTCGAGCAGTACTTC.

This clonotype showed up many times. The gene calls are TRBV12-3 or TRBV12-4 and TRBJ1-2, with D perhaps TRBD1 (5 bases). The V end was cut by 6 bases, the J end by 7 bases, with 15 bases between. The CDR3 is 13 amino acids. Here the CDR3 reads CASSQGGVGGYTF. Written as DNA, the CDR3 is TGTGCCAGCAGCCAGGGAGGAGTTGGTGGCTACACCTTC.

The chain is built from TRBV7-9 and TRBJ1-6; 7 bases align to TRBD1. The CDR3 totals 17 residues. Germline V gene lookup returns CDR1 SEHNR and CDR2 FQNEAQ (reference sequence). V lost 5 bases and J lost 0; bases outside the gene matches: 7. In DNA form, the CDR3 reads TGTGCCAGCAGCCCATGGACAGGTTTCTCCTATAATTCACCCCTCCACTTT. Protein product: CASSPWTGFSYNSPLHF.

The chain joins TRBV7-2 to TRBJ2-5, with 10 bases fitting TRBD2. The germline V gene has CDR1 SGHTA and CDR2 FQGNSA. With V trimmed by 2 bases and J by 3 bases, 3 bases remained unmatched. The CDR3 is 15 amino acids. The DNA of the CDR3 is TGTGCCAGCAGCTTATCCCTAGCGGGAGAAGAGACCCAGTACTTC. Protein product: CASSLSLAGEETQYF.